Listed below are T cell receptor beta chains from one sample, sequenced in a study of OX40 agonist ivuxolimab in advanced cancers. The repertoire was sequenced with immunoSEQ multiplex PCR; TCRdb's copy has only in-frame clones and lacks some. Of about 17,000 clones listed, about 90% are singletons. The sample in question was CD4+ or CD8+ T cells sorted from blood, obtained in a trial of the OX40 agonist ivuxolimab. The receptors were sampled from an adult with an advanced solid tumor such as melanoma, head and neck, liver or kidney cancer. Each CDR3 is given with its conserved first and last residue. D genes are given only for firm matches. Clone size is not always given. Where it is, it says once, few, many or a class for expanded clones.

V	D	size	J	DNA	CDR3
TRBV29-1	NA	once	TRBJ2-3	TGCACCATCGCACAGTTCGCCTCAGGAGATACGCAGTATTTT	CTIAQFASGDTQYF
TRBV6-5	NA	NA	TRBJ1-1	TGTGCCAGCATTCCGGGACAGAACACTGAAGCTTTCTTT	CASIPGQNTEAFF
TRBV10-3	TRBD1	NA	TRBJ2-7	TGTGCCATCAGTGTCGACAGGGTCTACGAGCAGTACTTC	CAISVDRVYEQYF
TRBV9	NA	medium-sized	TRBJ1-6	TGTGCCAGCAGCCTGGGGAGGGCTGATTCACCCCTCCACTTT	CASSLGRADSPLHF
TRBV5-6	NA	NA	TRBJ1-3	TGTGCCAGCAGCTTGTCTTCAGGAATAGGAAACACCATATATTTT	CASSLSSGIGNTIYF
TRBV27	NA	NA	TRBJ2-3	TGTGCCAGCGGCGATACGCAGTATTTT	CASGDTQYF
TRBV12-5	NA	few	TRBJ1-5	TGTGCTAGTGGTTTGAATCAGCCCCAGCATTTT	CASGLNQPQHF
TRBV9	NA	few	TRBJ2-1	TGTGCCAGCAGCGCGCAGGGTAATTCCTACAATGAGCAGTTCTTC	CASSAQGNSYNEQFF
TRBV27	TRBD1	few	TRBJ2-1	TGTGCCAGCAGTCAAGGGGGCAGTGCCAATGAGCAGTTCTTC	CASSQGGSANEQFF
TRBV7-8	NA	once	TRBJ1-5	TGTGCCAGCAGCTTAGGGAAGGGCAGGAGCAATCAGCCCCAGCATTTT	CASSLGKGRSNQPQHF
TRBV7-6	TRBD2	few	TRBJ2-1	TGTGCCAGCAGCTTAGGGGACTATGCTTACAATGAGCAGTTCTTC	CASSLGDYAYNEQFF
TRBV4-2	TRBD1	NA	TRBJ2-1	TGTGCCAGCAGCCTATCATCCGGGACAGGGGTCTACAATGAGCAGTTCTTC	CASSLSSGTGVYNEQFF
TRBV6-5	NA	NA	TRBJ2-3	TGTGCCAGCATTGGGGGCCAAGGAGATACGCAGTATTTT	CASIGGQGDTQYF
TRBV5-5	TRBD1	NA	TRBJ1-3	TGTGCCAGCAGCGAAAGACAGGGCCCACCTGGAAACACCATATATTTT	CASSERQGPPGNTIYF
TRBV6-1	TRBD2	once	TRBJ2-5	TGTGCCAGCAGTGAATGGACTAGCGATCTAGAGGAGACCCAGTACTTC	CASSEWTSDLEETQYF
TRBV5-1	TRBD1	NA	TRBJ2-7	TGCGCCAGCAGCCACGGGACAGAATACGAGCAGTACTTC	CASSHGTEYEQYF
TRBV19	NA	NA	TRBJ2-3	TGTGCCAGTAGTATAATGGGTGCGGCAGATACGCAGTATTTT	CASSIMGAADTQYF
TRBV19	NA	NA	TRBJ2-5	TGTGCCAGTAGTATAGGAGGGGCGAGTACCCAGTACTTC	CASSIGGASTQYF
TRBV7-6	NA	NA	TRBJ2-7	TGTGCCAGCAGCTTACGATGGGACACGAACTACGAGCAGTACTTC	CASSLRWDTNYEQYF
TRBV14	NA	NA	TRBJ1-1	TGTGCCAGCAGCCAAGATTTGACTGAAGCTTTCTTT	CASSQDLTEAFF
TRBV7-9	NA	NA	TRBJ1-1	TGTGCCAGCAGCTTATCGAACACTGAAGCTTTCTTT	CASSLSNTEAFF
TRBV27	TRBD1	once	TRBJ2-7	TGTGCCAGCAGTATGACAGGGGCCCCCTCCTACGAGCAGTACTTC	CASSMTGAPSYEQYF
TRBV7-2	NA	NA	TRBJ2-7	TGTGCCAGCCGAACCGGACGGAGCTACGAGCAGTACTTC	CASRTGRSYEQYF
TRBV7-9	TRBD2	NA	TRBJ2-3	TGTGCCAGCAGATTAAGCGGGGGGGCGTCAGATACGCAGTATTTT	CASRLSGGASDTQYF
TRBV25-1	TRBD1	NA	TRBJ1-2	TGTGCCAGCAGTGAAAGGGACAGGGGGTCGGGGGCCTATGGCTACACCTTC	CASSERDRGSGAYGYTF
TRBV11-3	TRBD1	NA	TRBJ2-3	TGTGCCAGCAGCTCGCGGACAGGGTCCACAGATACGCAGTATTTT	CASSSRTGSTDTQYF
TRBV30	NA	NA	TRBJ1-4	TGTGCCTGGAGCATGGGTAATGAAAAACTGTTTTTT	CAWSMGNEKLFF
TRBV5-1	TRBD1	NA	TRBJ1-1	TGCGCCAGCAGCTTGTCGGGAGGGGGCCGGAACACTGAAGCTTTCTTT	CASSLSGGGRNTEAFF
TRBV19	NA	NA	TRBJ1-1	TGTGCCAGTAGTCCCTGGGCCAGGGACACTGAAGCTTTCTTT	CASSPWARDTEAFF
TRBV6-1	TRBD1	NA	TRBJ1-6	TGTGCCAGCAGTTCAGACAGGGTACTATCACCCCTCCACTTT	CASSSDRVLSPLHF
TRBV7-6	NA	NA	TRBJ2-7	TGTGCCAGCAGCTCTTCTATAGGGGCCGACTACGAGCAGTACTTC	CASSSSIGADYEQYF
TRBV6-6	NA	once	TRBJ2-7	TGTGCCAGCAGTTACTCGAACGAGCAGTACTTC	CASSYSNEQYF
TRBV10-2	TRBD1	NA	TRBJ1-1	TGCGCCAGCATTTTCGGACAGGGAATTCGTGAAGCTTTCTTT	CASIFGQGIREAFF
TRBV5-4	NA	NA	TRBJ1-2	TGTGCCAGCAGCTTGCAAGGACAGTACTATGGCTACACCTTC	CASSLQGQYYGYTF
TRBV5-1	NA	NA	TRBJ2-7	TGCGCCAGCAGTTCCTTCAGTGCCGGGACGGGGGAGCAGTACTTC	CASSSFSAGTGEQYF
TRBV7-8	TRBD1	NA	TRBJ1-1	TGTGCCAGCAGCCAACAGGGGGCAGGTAACACTGAAGCTTTCTTT	CASSQQGAGNTEAFF
TRBV19	NA	NA	TRBJ1-2	TGTGCCAGCCCAGGTTACCCCACCCCCCTCCATTCTAACTATGGCTACACCTTC	CASPGYPTPLHSNYGYTF
TRBV5-5	NA	NA	TRBJ1-5	TGTGCCAGCAGCTTGGAGACCGGTCAGCCCCAGCATTTT	CASSLETGQPQHF
TRBV27	TRBD1	NA	TRBJ2-7	TGTGCCAGCAGTTTCGGGACAGCCTCCTACGAGCAGTACTTC	CASSFGTASYEQYF
TRBV7-6	NA	NA	TRBJ1-1	TGTGCCAGCAGCTTACAGTTGAACACTGAAGCTTTCTTT	CASSLQLNTEAFF
TRBV2	TRBD1	NA	TRBJ2-2	TGTGCCAGCAGGGGGACAGGGTCGAACACCGGGGAGCTGTTTTTT	CASRGTGSNTGELFF
TRBV5-4	TRBD1	NA	TRBJ1-1	TGTGCCAGCAGCTCGACAGGGTTGAACACTGAAGCTTTCTTT	CASSSTGLNTEAFF
TRBV7-6	TRBD1	NA	TRBJ1-1	TGTGCCAGCAGCTTTGGGACAGGGGTTTACACTGAAGCTTTCTTT	CASSFGTGVYTEAFF
TRBV13	TRBD1	NA	TRBJ2-7	TGTGCCAGCAGCTTCTTGACAGGGGGGAACGAGCAGTACTTC	CASSFLTGGNEQYF
TRBV27	NA	NA	TRBJ1-2	TGTGCCAGCAGTTTATCCCAGGGCCCCTATGGCTACACCTTC	CASSLSQGPYGYTF
TRBV11-2	NA	NA	TRBJ2-7	TGTGCCAGCAGCTCCGCCTACGAGCAGTACTTC	CASSSAYEQYF
TRBV9	NA	NA	TRBJ2-7	TGTGCCAGCAGCGTAGATTGGAGGGGTTACGAGCAGTACTTC	CASSVDWRGYEQYF
TRBV11-2	NA	NA	TRBJ2-5	TGTGCCAGCAGCCTCGGACATAGCCAAGAGACCCAGTACTTC	CASSLGHSQETQYF
TRBV19	NA	NA	TRBJ1-5	TGTGCCAGTAGTTTCCTTGAGAGCAATCAGCCCCAGCATTTT	CASSFLESNQPQHF
TRBV5-1	TRBD1	NA	TRBJ2-7	TGCGCCAGCAGCTTGGACAGGGGGTTTGGCGAGCAGTACTTC	CASSLDRGFGEQYF
TRBV9	TRBD2	NA	TRBJ2-1	TGTGCCAGCAGCGTACAGTGGGCTAGCGGGGTCGGAGTTGACAATGAGCAGTTCTTC	CASSVQWASGVGVDNEQFF
TRBV27	NA	NA	TRBJ2-6	TGTGCCAGCAGTTTGATCCCCCCTGGGGCCAACGTCCTGACTTTC	CASSLIPPGANVLTF
TRBV10-3	NA	NA	TRBJ1-3	TGTGCCATCATATCCCAGCACTCCGGAAACACCATATATTTT	CAIISQHSGNTIYF
TRBV27	TRBD1	NA	TRBJ1-6	TGTGCCAGCAGGGGGAAACCAGGACAGGCCGTCTCACCCCTCCACTTT	CASRGKPGQAVSPLHF
TRBV6-1	NA	NA	TRBJ1-1	TGTGCCAGCAGTGATTATTCGGGGGCGGACACTGAAGCTTTCTTT	CASSDYSGADTEAFF
TRBV5-6	NA	NA	TRBJ2-5	TGTGCCAGCAGCTTCGGATTGGCGGCCCAAGAGACCCAGTACTTC	CASSFGLAAQETQYF
TRBV5-1	NA	NA	TRBJ1-1	TGCGCCAGCAGCTTTGTCTTCAACACTGAAGCTTTCTTT	CASSFVFNTEAFF